This T cell receptor (beta chain) is from a study of blood T cell repertoires in COVID-19. Profiling relied on immunoSEQ multiplex PCR, and the TCRdb table lists in-frame clones only, not all of them. The sample includes fewer than 55,000 clones, roughly two thirds of them seen just once. V was clipped by 3 bases and J by 6 bases; unmatched bases: 7. The CDR3 sequence is 15 residues long. Germline values: CDR1 KGHSH, CDR2 LQKENI. The chain recombines TRBV18 with TRBJ2-7; 11 nucleotides align to TRBD1. This TCR was recovered from a woman in her sixties or seventies with acute or convalescent COVID-19. The sequenced sample consisted of peripheral blood. CDR3 nucleotides: TGTGCCAGCTCACCTCCTGGGACAGGGGGATCCGAGCAGTACTTC. Encoded protein: CASSPPGTGGSEQYF.